This entry lists 14 T cell receptor beta chains sequenced from one sample in a study of identical twins. TCRdb reanalysed the 5' RACE reads using MiXCR and keeps one entry per CDR3 protein. The sample yields under 350,000 distinct CDR3 sequences, 9.5% seen once. These data are also associated with another study on yellow fever vaccine responses in identical twins.

Sequences were obtained from CD8+ T cells sorted from blood. These receptors all come from a woman aged 18-30 years in good health.

CDR3: CASSFDQVYEQYF. CDR3 in DNA: TGTGCCAGCAGTTTTGATCAGGTGTACGAGCAGTACTTC. The chain recombines TRBV6-2 or TRBV6-3 with TRBJ2-7; D is ambiguous. This CDR3 spans 13 amino acids. The V end lost 4 bases, the J end lost 4 bases, and 11 bases lay between the germline ends. From germline, CDR1 is MNHEY and CDR2 SVGEGT.

The CDR3 nucleotides read TGTGCCAGCAGCCGAGGGACAGGGGGCGTCTACGAGCAGTACTTC. It is translated as CASSRGTGGVYEQYF. The rearrangement uses TRBV7-6 and TRBJ2-7; 12 nucleotides line up with TRBD1. With 5 bases clipped from V and 3 bases from J, the junction kept 5 bases outside the gene matches. CDR1 SGHVS and CDR2 FNYEAQ come from the germline V gene. The CDR3 runs 15 residues.

The chain links TRBV4-2 to TRBJ1-5, with a weak D call TRBD1 (5 bases). In germline, CDR1 is LGHNA, CDR2 YNFKEQ. V gave up 0 bases and J gave up 5 bases, with 14 bases separating them. The CDR3 loop spans 16 amino acids. CDR3 region: CASSQETGRGDQPQHF. The CDR3 bases are TGTGCCAGCAGCCAAGAGACGGGGCGAGGGGATCAGCCCCAGCATTTT.

This clonotype has ten or more counts. V is TRBV29-1 and J is TRBJ2-7; 8 bases match TRBD2. The CDR3 sequence is 13 residues long. V dropped 5 bases and J dropped 1; count of bases not matched to a gene: 4. Looked up from germline, CDR1 is SQVTM and CDR2 is ANQGSEA. The CDR3 here is CSVRGTSSYEQYF. In DNA form, the CDR3 reads TGCAGCGTTCGGGGGACTAGTTCCTACGAGCAGTACTTC.

This clonotype came up many times. J is TRBJ2-7 and V is TRBV6-2 or TRBV6-3; tentative D call: TRBD2 (6 bases). V was trimmed by 5 bases and J by 2 bases, leaving 16 bases between them. The V gene's germline CDR1 is MNHEY and CDR2 SVGEGT. CDR3 size: 15 residues. Here the CDR3 DNA reads TGTGCCAGCAGTGAAGCCGGGACTTACCCCTACGAGCAGTACTTC. This encodes CASSEAGTYPYEQYF.

This clonotype was counted between two and nine times. CDR3 nucleotide sequence: TGTGCCAGCAGCTTAACCTTGGGCCTATCCTACGAGCAGTACTTC. Translated, it gives CASSLTLGLSYEQYF. The chain has TRBV7-6 and TRBJ2-7; D call uncertain. V was cut by 2 bases and J by 1 base, with 12 bases left in between. Germline V gives CDR1 SGHVS, CDR2 FNYEAQ. CDR3 length: 15 residues.

The chain is built from TRBV4-3 and TRBJ2-1; TRBD2 agrees at 10 bases. Germline V gene lookup returns CDR1 LGHNA and CDR2 YSLEER. The CDR3 is made up of 18 amino acids. V shed 1 base and J 0 bases; nucleotides not matched to a gene: 6. The CDR3 is CASSQAPGLASSYNEQFF. Here the CDR3 DNA reads TGCGCCAGCAGCCAAGCCCCGGGACTAGCGTCCTCCTACAATGAGCAGTTCTTC.

In its sample, this clonotype was seen a few times. The chain joins TRBV4-2 to TRBJ2-2; D is possibly TRBD1 or TRBD2 (6 bases each). CDR1 and CDR2 from the germline V gene are LGHNA and YNFKEQ. CDR3 length: 16 amino acids. Deletions cut 0 bases from V and 4 bases from J, with 12 bases between. This CDR3 is CASSQDYGGSTGELFF. In DNA form, the CDR3 reads TGTGCCAGCAGCCAAGACTACGGGGGCTCCACCGGGGAGCTGTTTTTT.

This clonotype occurred many times. This sequence joins TRBV15 and TRBJ1-1; no clear D gene. The CDR3 runs to 17 residues. Per the germline V gene, CDR1 is LNHNV and CDR2 is YYDKDF (reference sequence). V shed 0 bases and J shed 4 bases, with 18 bases lying between them. The CDR3 spells CATSRETIGVLPTEAFF. In nucleotides, the CDR3 is TGTGCCACCAGCAGAGAGACGATTGGGGTTTTACCCACTGAAGCTTTCTTT.

This clonotype was detected only a few times. The V and J genes are TRBV27 and TRBJ1-2, with 7 bases aligning to TRBD1. The V gene end was trimmed by 8 bases and the J gene end by 1 base; junction bases not matched to a gene: 13. Per germline, CDR1 MNHEY and CDR2 SMNVEV (reference sequence). The CDR3 length is 16 residues. This CDR3 is CASFPSGTEFNYGYTF. CDR3 coding DNA: TGTGCCAGCTTCCCTTCCGGGACAGAATTTAACTATGGCTACACCTTC.

The V and J genes are TRBV7-6 and TRBJ1-4, with TRBD1 matching over 8 bases. The V gene's germline CDR1 is SGHVS and CDR2 FNYEAQ. Trimming removed 1 base from V and 12 bases from J; junction bases left unmatched: 10. This CDR3 contains 15 residues. The CDR3 region is CASSLDALTGAELFF. CDR3 bases: TGTGCCAGCAGCTTAGACGCCTTGACAGGGGCGGAACTGTTTTTT.

The V call is TRBV2, the J call TRBJ1-5; the D gene is possibly TRBD1 (6 bases). V was trimmed by 6 bases and J by 5 bases, leaving 17 bases between them. There are 15 residues in the CDR3. From germline, CDR1 is SNHLY and CDR2 FYNNEI. The CDR3 nucleotides are TGTGCCAGCAGCCCCTTTTTGGGGGCCTATCAGCCCCAGCATTTT. Protein: CASSPFLGAYQPQHF.

This clonotype was seen many times. The chain links TRBV9 to TRBJ2-5; 7 bases are a match to TRBD1. The CDR3 has 15 amino acids. J was trimmed by 1 base and V by 3 bases; bases with no gene match: 6. Germline V gives CDR1 SGDLS, CDR2 YYNGEE. CDR3 protein: CASSGGTASQETQYF. In nucleotides, the CDR3 is TGTGCCAGCAGCGGAGGGACAGCATCCCAAGAGACCCAGTACTTC.

This clonotype has at least ten counts. The chain combines TRBV7-2 with TRBJ2-1, with a tentative D call TRBD1 (6 bases). The CDR3 is made up of 13 amino acids. In germline, CDR1 is SGHTA, CDR2 FQGNSA. The V and J ends lost 5 bases and 7 bases respectively, with 12 bases between them. The CDR3 loop is CASSAGARNEQFF. As DNA, the CDR3 is TGTGCCAGCAGCGCAGGGGCCCGAAATGAGCAGTTCTTC.